The source of this T cell receptor beta chain is a study of OX40 agonist ivuxolimab in advanced cancers. Study details: Each patient was given ivuxolimab into a vein every 2 weeks, at 0.01 to 10 mg/kg.

CDR3 size: 14 residues. Trimming took off 4 bases at V and 6 bases at J, with 19 bases between the two ends. The germline V gene has CDR1 GTSNPN and CDR2 SVGIG (reference sequence). Measured with immunoSEQ multiplex PCR; TCRdb has only the in-frame clones, and not every one. Counted here are 60,000 or so clones, around 85% occurring once; the ten biggest clones make up under 0.8%. The specimen comprised CD4+ or CD8+ T cells sorted from blood, sampled in a trial of the OX40 agonist ivuxolimab. This sequence joins TRBV30 and TRBJ2-7; D ambiguous. The TCR was taken from an adult with an advanced solid tumor such as melanoma, head and neck, liver or kidney cancer. CDR3 bases: TGTGCCTGGACGTTAGCTAACCCTGGATCCGAGCAGTACTTC. Its protein product is CAWTLANPGSEQYF.